This T cell receptor beta chain was captured by sequencing in a study of blood T cells in healthy people across ages. Trimming pared 6 bases from V and 3 bases from J, leaving 11 bases between. The CDR3 runs to 13 residues. Germline V gene lookup returns CDR1 MDHEN and CDR2 SYDVKM. The authors ran a second PCR of about 6 to 12 cycles using a sample-barcoded 5' primer and a J-beta primer mix. TCRdb redid the calling of the 5' RACE reads with MiXCR, one entry per CDR3 protein. The repertoire holds some 890,000 distinct CDR3 sequences, almost 30% seen once, with roughly a tenth in the top ten. In addition, the sample was reused for a study of T cells of mothers and their children.

Sequencing was carried out using blood. This chain joins TRBV28 and TRBJ1-1, with D possibly TRBD1 on 6 matching bases. This TCR derives from a woman aged 40 to 55 in good health. The CDR3 protein is CASRSGEYTEAFF. Written as DNA, the CDR3 is TGTGCCAGCAGGTCAGGGGAGTACACTGAAGCTTTCTTT.